This T cell receptor (beta chain) was sequenced for a study of early T cells in non-severe SARS-CoV-2 infection. This clonotype was found many times. Each CDR3 protein is one row after TCRdb ran MiXCR on the 5' RACE reads. The top ten hold 6.5% of the sample, which has around 61,000 distinct CDR3 sequences, 10% seen once. This CDR3 has 15 residues. The V and J ends lost 5 bases and 2 bases respectively, with 16 bases between them. CDR1 SEHNR and CDR2 FQNEAQ come from the germline V gene (reference sequence). The sequencing input was whole blood. The receptor's source is an adult who was a healthcare worker with PCR-confirmed SARS-CoV-2 infection or an uninfected control (not recorded which). This chain links TRBV7-9 with TRBJ2-7; D possibly corresponds to TRBD2 (6 bases). The CDR3 DNA reads as TGTGCCAGCAGCCAGACGTCTAGCGATCCCTACGAGCAGTACTTC. Its protein is CASSQTSSDPYEQYF.